Described below is a single T cell receptor (beta chain) sequence and its context. Its target is unknown. This entry is derived from a study of T cells in localized non-small cell lung cancer. From germline, CDR1 is MDHEN and CDR2 SYDVKM. The CDR3 is made up of 15 amino acids. V was trimmed by 3 bases and J by 0 bases, leaving 6 bases between them. It was adjacent lung free of atypia that was taken, at least 2 cm from the tumor margin. TCRdb keeps only in-frame clones here, not all; method: immunoSEQ multiplex PCR. This sample has 1,800 or so clones, with approximately 17% found just once. General study points: With higher T cell density in blood came longer overall survival. Uninvolved adjacent lung had higher T cell clonality than tumor and all other tissues.

The chain is built from TRBV28 and TRBJ2-6; D call uncertain. This specimen was normal lung tissue next to the tumor, taken before any cancer treatment. This clonotype was obtained from a man aged 35 to 69 with stage II squamous cell lung carcinoma. CDR3 residues: CASSFGNSGANVLTF. The CDR3 nucleotides read TGTGCCAGCAGTTTCGGTAACTCTGGGGCCAACGTCCTGACTTTC. The entire variable domain, with the rest obtained from reference TRBV28 and TRBJ2-6, is as follows: DVKVTQSSRYLVKRTGEKVFLECVQDMDHENMFWYRQDPGLGLRLIYFSYDVKMKEKGDIPEGYSVSREKKERFSLILESASTNQTSMYLCASSFGNSGANVLTFGAGSRLTVL.